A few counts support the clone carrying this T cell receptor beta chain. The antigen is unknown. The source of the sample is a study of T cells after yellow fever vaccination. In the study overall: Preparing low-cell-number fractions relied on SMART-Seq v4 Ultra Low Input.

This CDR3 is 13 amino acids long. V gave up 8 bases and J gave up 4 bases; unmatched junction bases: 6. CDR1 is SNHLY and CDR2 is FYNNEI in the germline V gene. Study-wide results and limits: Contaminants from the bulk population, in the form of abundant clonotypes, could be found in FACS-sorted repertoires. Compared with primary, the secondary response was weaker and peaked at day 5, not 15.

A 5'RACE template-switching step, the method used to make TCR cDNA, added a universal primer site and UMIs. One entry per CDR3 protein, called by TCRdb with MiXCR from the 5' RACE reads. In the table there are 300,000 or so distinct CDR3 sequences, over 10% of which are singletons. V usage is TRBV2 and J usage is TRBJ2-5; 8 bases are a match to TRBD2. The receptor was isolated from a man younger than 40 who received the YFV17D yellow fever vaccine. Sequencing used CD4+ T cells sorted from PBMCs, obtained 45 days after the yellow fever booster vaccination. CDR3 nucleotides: TGTGCCAGCCTGTTGCGGGAGGCAGAGACCCAGTACTTC. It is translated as CASLLREAETQYF. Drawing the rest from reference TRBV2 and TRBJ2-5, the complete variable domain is EPEVTQTPSHQVTQMGQEVILRCVPISNHLYFYWYRQILGQKVEFLVSFYNNEISEKSEIFDDQFSVERPDGSNFTLKIRSTKLEDSAMYFCASLLREAETQYFGPGTRLLVL.